Listed here is a single T cell receptor beta chain. The sample belongs to a study of monozygotic twins with inflammatory bowel disease. The V gene's germline CDR1 is DFQATT and CDR2 SNEGSKA (reference sequence). The CDR3 extends over 18 amino acids. UMIs that had a 6-nucleotide sample barcode were put in using template switching. Reanalyzing the 5' RACE reads, TCRdb keeps one entry per CDR3 protein, without DNA. In all, the sample yields 140,000 to 150,000 distinct CDR3 sequences. The source is a human donor with ulcerative colitis or Crohn's disease, or a healthy co-twin of an affected twin (not recorded which). The sequencing input was blood. This chain links TRBV20-1 with TRBJ2-5; TCRdb names TRBD2, which stays unverified in the absence of DNA. The CDR3 loop reads CSAPRVASGRSRQETQYF.